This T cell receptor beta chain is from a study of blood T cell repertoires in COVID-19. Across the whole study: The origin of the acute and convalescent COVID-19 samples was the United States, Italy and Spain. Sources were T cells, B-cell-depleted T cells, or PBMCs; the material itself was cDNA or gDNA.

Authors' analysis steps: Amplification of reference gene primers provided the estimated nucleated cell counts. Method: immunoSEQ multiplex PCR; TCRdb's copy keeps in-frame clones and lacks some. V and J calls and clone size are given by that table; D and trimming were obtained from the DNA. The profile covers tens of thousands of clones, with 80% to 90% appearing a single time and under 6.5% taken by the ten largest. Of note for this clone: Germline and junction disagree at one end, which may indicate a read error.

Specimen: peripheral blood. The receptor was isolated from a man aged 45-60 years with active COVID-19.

CDR3 sequence: CASRLTPGTGGNPEAFF. CDR3 coding DNA: TGTGCCAGCAGGCTCACCCCCGGGACAGGGGGGAACCCTGAAGCTTTCTTT. The rearrangement links TRBV28 to TRBJ1-1; 11 nucleotides match TRBD1. Per the germline V gene, CDR1 is MDHEN and CDR2 is SYDVKM. This CDR3 is built from 17 residues.